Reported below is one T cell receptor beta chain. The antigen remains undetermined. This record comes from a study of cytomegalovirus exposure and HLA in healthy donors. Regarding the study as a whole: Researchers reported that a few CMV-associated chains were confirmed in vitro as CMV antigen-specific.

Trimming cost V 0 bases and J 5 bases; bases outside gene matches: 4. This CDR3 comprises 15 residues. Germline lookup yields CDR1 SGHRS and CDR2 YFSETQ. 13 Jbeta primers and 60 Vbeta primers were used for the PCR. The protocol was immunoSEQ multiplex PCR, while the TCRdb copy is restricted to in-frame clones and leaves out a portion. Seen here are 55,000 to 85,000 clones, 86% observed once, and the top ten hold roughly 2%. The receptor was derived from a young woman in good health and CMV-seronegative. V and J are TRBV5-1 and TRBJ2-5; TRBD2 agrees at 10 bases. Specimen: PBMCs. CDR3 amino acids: CASSLASGSEETQYF. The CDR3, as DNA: TGCGCCAGCAGCTTGGCTAGCGGGAGTGAGGAGACCCAGTACTTC. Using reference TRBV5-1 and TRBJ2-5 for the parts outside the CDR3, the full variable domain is KAGVTQTPRYLIKTRGQQVTLSCSPISGHRSVSWYQQTPGQGLQFLFEYFSETQRNKGNFPGRFSGRQFSNSRSEMNVSTLELGDSALYLCASSLASGSEETQYFGPGTRLLVL.